These T cell receptor beta chains were read from a single sample in a study of cytomegalovirus exposure and HLA in healthy donors. Sequenced by immunoSEQ multiplex PCR; TCRdb stores in-frame clones only, minus some. The sample yields around 300,000 clones, 80% to 90% seen once. Sequenced: PBMCs. The receptors shown here come from a woman aged 18-30 years in good health and CMV-seronegative. Both conserved end residues are part of each CDR3. Fields, in order: V gene, clone size, J gene, D gene, CDR3 DNA, CDR3 protein. D genes are given only for firm matches. The listing skips clone size in some rows; elsewhere it reads once, few, many or a size class.

V gene: TRBV6-1; clone size: NA; J gene: TRBJ1-5; D gene: NA; CDR3 DNA: TGTGCCAGCAGTGAAAACACCTTTGGCAATCAGCCCCAGCATTTT; CDR3 protein: CASSENTFGNQPQHF
V gene: TRBV6-4; clone size: NA; J gene: TRBJ2-7; D gene: TRBD2; CDR3 DNA: TGTGCCAGCAGTGACTCGGGTAGCGGGAGGGCCCTCTCCTACGAGCAGTACTTC; CDR3 protein: CASSDSGSGRALSYEQYF
V gene: TRBV15; clone size: NA; J gene: TRBJ2-1; D gene: TRBD2; CDR3 DNA: TGTGCCACCTCAACTAGCGGGGGTGGTAATGAGCAGTTCTTC; CDR3 protein: CATSTSGGGNEQFF
V gene: TRBV7-2; clone size: once; J gene: TRBJ2-3; D gene: TRBD2; CDR3 DNA: TGTGCCAGCAGCTTTGAGCGGGGGGGCCGAGATACGCAGTATTTT; CDR3 protein: CASSFERGGRDTQYF
V gene: TRBV12-5; clone size: NA; J gene: TRBJ2-5; D gene: TRBD1; CDR3 DNA: TGTGCTAGTGGCCGGGGACAGGGATGGGAAACGGGGACCCAGTACTTC; CDR3 protein: CASGRGQGWETGTQYF
V gene: TRBV11-2; clone size: NA; J gene: TRBJ2-1; D gene: NA; CDR3 DNA: TGTGCCAGCAGCCCAGGAACCTACAATGAGCAGTTCTTC; CDR3 protein: CASSPGTYNEQFF
V gene: TRBV21-1; clone size: NA; J gene: TRBJ2-7; D gene: NA; CDR3 DNA: TGTGCCAGCAGCAAGGGGCATACCTCACCATCTTACGAGCAGTACTTC; CDR3 protein: CASSKGHTSPSYEQYF
V gene: TRBV6-5; clone size: once; J gene: TRBJ2-1; D gene: NA; CDR3 DNA: TGTGCCAGCAGTTACTCCTCAGGGGTCGGCGAGTTCTTC; CDR3 protein: CASSYSSGVGEFF
V gene: TRBV11-3; clone size: NA; J gene: TRBJ2-7; D gene: TRBD2; CDR3 DNA: TGTGCCAGCAGCTTAGGTGGGACTAGCGGGGGAGAGCAGTACTTC; CDR3 protein: CASSLGGTSGGEQYF
V gene: TRBV4-3; clone size: NA; J gene: TRBJ2-5; D gene: TRBD1; CDR3 DNA: TGCGCCAGCAGCCGCTGGGACAGGCTCCAAGAGACCCAGTACTTC; CDR3 protein: CASSRWDRLQETQYF
V gene: TRBV7-8; clone size: NA; J gene: TRBJ1-5; D gene: NA; CDR3 DNA: TGTGCCAGCAGCTCCTCCACCTATAGCAATCAGCCCCAGCATTTT; CDR3 protein: CASSSSTYSNQPQHF
V gene: TRBV7-9; clone size: few; J gene: TRBJ1-6; D gene: TRBD1; CDR3 DNA: TGTGCCAGCAGCTTAGCCTGGGACAGGGTTTCGGCCCTCCACTTT; CDR3 protein: CASSLAWDRVSALHF
V gene: TRBV29-1; clone size: NA; J gene: TRBJ2-2; D gene: TRBD1; CDR3 DNA: TGCAGCGTCGGTGACAGGGGTAGTGTCACCGGGGAGCTGTTTTTT; CDR3 protein: CSVGDRGSVTGELFF
V gene: TRBV29-1; clone size: NA; J gene: TRBJ1-1; D gene: TRBD1; CDR3 DNA: TGCAGCGCCCTGACAGGGAAGGGAACTGAAGCTTTCTTT; CDR3 protein: CSALTGKGTEAFF
V gene: TRBV4-1; clone size: NA; J gene: TRBJ2-1; D gene: TRBD1; CDR3 DNA: TGCGCCAGCAGCCAGCGACAGGGGAGCAATGAGCAGTTCTTC; CDR3 protein: CASSQRQGSNEQFF
V gene: TRBV7-9; clone size: NA; J gene: TRBJ2-7; D gene: TRBD1; CDR3 DNA: TGTGCCAGCAGCTCGACTTCCGGGACAGCCTCCTACGAGCAGTACTTC; CDR3 protein: CASSSTSGTASYEQYF
V gene: TRBV11-2; clone size: NA; J gene: TRBJ2-2; D gene: TRBD1; CDR3 DNA: TGTGCCAGCAGATTAAGGACAGGGCAGAACACCGGGGAGCTGTTTTTT; CDR3 protein: CASRLRTGQNTGELFF
V gene: TRBV19; clone size: NA; J gene: TRBJ2-7; D gene: TRBD2; CDR3 DNA: TGTGCCAGTCGACCTAGCGGGAGGTCAGATTTGTACTTC; CDR3 protein: CASRPSGRSDLYF
V gene: TRBV30; clone size: NA; J gene: TRBJ2-7; D gene: NA; CDR3 DNA: TGTGCCTGGAGTGTAGGCGGGTACGAGCAGTACTTC; CDR3 protein: CAWSVGGYEQYF
V gene: TRBV19; clone size: NA; J gene: TRBJ1-1; D gene: NA; CDR3 DNA: TGTGCCAGTAGTTCCCGGGGGGGCTGGAACACTGAAGCTTTCTTT; CDR3 protein: CASSSRGGWNTEAFF
V gene: TRBV2; clone size: NA; J gene: TRBJ2-5; D gene: NA; CDR3 DNA: TGTGCCACCCCGAGGGGGGAGACCCAGTACTTC; CDR3 protein: CATPRGETQYF
V gene: TRBV9; clone size: NA; J gene: TRBJ1-5; D gene: TRBD1; CDR3 DNA: TGTGCCAGCAGCCCGACGACAGGGGTTGGGCAGCCCCAGCATTTT; CDR3 protein: CASSPTTGVGQPQHF
V gene: TRBV25-1; clone size: NA; J gene: TRBJ2-1; D gene: TRBD2; CDR3 DNA: TGTGCCAGTTCCGATAGCGGGGCAGTGGACAATGAGCAGTTCTTC; CDR3 protein: CASSDSGAVDNEQFF
V gene: TRBV25-1; clone size: NA; J gene: TRBJ2-3; D gene: NA; CDR3 DNA: TGTGCCAGCAGTGAAGGGAGCACGCAGTATTTT; CDR3 protein: CASSEGSTQYF
V gene: TRBV10-3; clone size: few; J gene: TRBJ1-2; D gene: TRBD1; CDR3 DNA: TGTGCCATCAGTGAGTCACAGGGGGGTAGCTATGGCTACACCTTC; CDR3 protein: CAISESQGGSYGYTF
V gene: TRBV7-6; clone size: NA; J gene: TRBJ2-7; D gene: NA; CDR3 DNA: TGTGCCAGCAGCTTAAATTCGGGGGGCCCAGTCTACGAGCAGTACTTC; CDR3 protein: CASSLNSGGPVYEQYF
V gene: TRBV5-4; clone size: few; J gene: TRBJ2-5; D gene: TRBD2; CDR3 DNA: TGTGCCAGCAGCTATAGCGGGAGGGCCAAAGAGACCCAGTACTTC; CDR3 protein: CASSYSGRAKETQYF
V gene: TRBV19; clone size: NA; J gene: TRBJ1-1; D gene: NA; CDR3 DNA: TGTGCCAGTAGTATTATTGGCAGGGCGTCTGAAGCTTTCTTT; CDR3 protein: CASSIIGRASEAFF
V gene: TRBV18; clone size: NA; J gene: TRBJ2-7; D gene: TRBD2; CDR3 DNA: TGTGCCAGCTCACCTTACCTAGCGGGAGAGTACTACGAGCAGTACTTC; CDR3 protein: CASSPYLAGEYYEQYF
V gene: TRBV6-5; clone size: NA; J gene: TRBJ1-6; D gene: NA; CDR3 DNA: TGTGCCAGCAGTTTGGGGCTTGCTAATAATTCACCCCTCCACTTT; CDR3 protein: CASSLGLANNSPLHF
V gene: TRBV7-2; clone size: NA; J gene: TRBJ2-7; D gene: NA; CDR3 DNA: TGTGCCAGCAGCTTAGCTGCGGGGACCTACGAGCAGTACTTC; CDR3 protein: CASSLAAGTYEQYF
V gene: TRBV9; clone size: NA; J gene: TRBJ2-7; D gene: NA; CDR3 DNA: TGTGCCAGCAGCGTGGGACAAGGGGATTACGAGCAGTACTTC; CDR3 protein: CASSVGQGDYEQYF
V gene: TRBV9; clone size: NA; J gene: TRBJ2-7; D gene: TRBD2; CDR3 DNA: TGTGCCAGCAGCGTAGGGGTAGCGGGGGGCTACGAGCAGTACTTC; CDR3 protein: CASSVGVAGGYEQYF
V gene: TRBV5-1; clone size: NA; J gene: TRBJ2-7; D gene: TRBD1; CDR3 DNA: TGCGCCAGCAGCTGGGGACAGGTAAGTTACGAGCAGTACTTC; CDR3 protein: CASSWGQVSYEQYF
V gene: TRBV15; clone size: NA; J gene: TRBJ2-3; D gene: NA; CDR3 DNA: TGTGCCACCAAGTATACTAGCACAGATACGCAGTATTTT; CDR3 protein: CATKYTSTDTQYF
V gene: TRBV5-4; clone size: NA; J gene: TRBJ1-4; D gene: TRBD1; CDR3 DNA: TGTGCCAGCAGCTTACAGGGGGGAAATGAAAAACTGTTTTTT; CDR3 protein: CASSLQGGNEKLFF
V gene: TRBV7-9; clone size: NA; J gene: TRBJ2-5; D gene: NA; CDR3 DNA: TGTGCCAGCAGCTTCCCCCGTGCGGGGGCGGAAGAGACCCAGTACTTC; CDR3 protein: CASSFPRAGAEETQYF
V gene: TRBV7-9; clone size: once; J gene: TRBJ2-7; D gene: NA; CDR3 DNA: TGTGCCAGCAGCTTAGCGTCAACAGTCGGCGAGCAGTACTTC; CDR3 protein: CASSLASTVGEQYF
V gene: TRBV5-1; clone size: NA; J gene: TRBJ2-3; D gene: TRBD1; CDR3 DNA: TGCGCCAGCAGCTTGGACAGGGGCAATACGGCGTATTTT; CDR3 protein: CASSLDRGNTAYF
V gene: TRBV2; clone size: NA; J gene: TRBJ1-6; D gene: TRBD1; CDR3 DNA: TGTGCCAGCAGAGGTGGACAGGAGAATTCACCCCTCCACTTT; CDR3 protein: CASRGGQENSPLHF
V gene: TRBV30; clone size: NA; J gene: TRBJ1-1; D gene: NA; CDR3 DNA: TGTGCCTGGGGTCAAGGTTGGGGATTAAGGGGTTCGACTGAAGCTTTCTTT; CDR3 protein: CAWGQGWGLRGSTEAFF
V gene: TRBV5-1; clone size: NA; J gene: TRBJ1-1; D gene: NA; CDR3 DNA: TGCGCCAGCAGCTTTCGCCAGGGTGTGAACACTGAAGCTTTCTTT; CDR3 protein: CASSFRQGVNTEAFF
V gene: TRBV4-3; clone size: NA; J gene: TRBJ2-2; D gene: NA; CDR3 DNA: TGCGCCAGCAGCCCCCGTCGAGCCGGGGAGCTGTTTTTT; CDR3 protein: CASSPRRAGELFF
V gene: TRBV5-1; clone size: NA; J gene: TRBJ2-1; D gene: TRBD2; CDR3 DNA: TGCGCCAGCAGCTTGGGGACTAGCGTCGGCAATGAGCAGTTCTTC; CDR3 protein: CASSLGTSVGNEQFF
V gene: TRBV7-7; clone size: NA; J gene: TRBJ1-1; D gene: NA; CDR3 DNA: TGTGCCAGCAGCACCAAGCGGGGGGGGACTGAAGCTTTCTTT; CDR3 protein: CASSTKRGGTEAFF
V gene: TRBV25-1; clone size: NA; J gene: TRBJ2-5; D gene: NA; CDR3 DNA: TGTGCCAGCAGTGATCGGGACAACTTCCAAGAGACCCAGTACTTC; CDR3 protein: CASSDRDNFQETQYF
V gene: TRBV7-9; clone size: NA; J gene: TRBJ2-1; D gene: TRBD2; CDR3 DNA: TGTGCCAGCAGCCGACTAGCGGGAGGAGGAGATGAGCAGTTCTTC; CDR3 protein: CASSRLAGGGDEQFF
V gene: TRBV6-1; clone size: NA; J gene: TRBJ2-4; D gene: NA; CDR3 DNA: TGTGCCAGCAGTCCAGGGTACATTCAGTACTTC; CDR3 protein: CASSPGYIQYF
V gene: TRBV4-1; clone size: few; J gene: TRBJ1-2; D gene: TRBD1; CDR3 DNA: TGCGCCAGCGACCTAGGACAGGGTACTGGCTACACCTTC; CDR3 protein: CASDLGQGTGYTF
V gene: TRBV4-1; clone size: NA; J gene: TRBJ2-1; D gene: TRBD2; CDR3 DNA: TGCGCCAGCAGCCAAGCTCCTCTAGCGGGAGGGAGGGGTGAGCAGTTCTTC; CDR3 protein: CASSQAPLAGGRGEQFF
V gene: TRBV6-6; clone size: NA; J gene: TRBJ1-2; D gene: TRBD1; CDR3 DNA: TGTGCCAGTACAGGGGCCAAATCTAACTATGGCTACACCTTC; CDR3 protein: CASTGAKSNYGYTF
V gene: TRBV7-2; clone size: NA; J gene: TRBJ1-2; D gene: TRBD1; CDR3 DNA: TGTGCCAGCAGCACCTCGACAGGGGCCGCGGCCTATGGCTACACCTTC; CDR3 protein: CASSTSTGAAAYGYTF
V gene: TRBV7-2; clone size: NA; J gene: TRBJ1-2; D gene: TRBD1; CDR3 DNA: TGTGCCAGCAGCTCCCACAGGGGAGGCTACACCTTC; CDR3 protein: CASSSHRGGYTF